This TCR beta chain is drawn from a study of T cell repertoires in aging, cancer and after chemotherapy. Notes on the study in general: In healthy donors, age-related TCR diversity loss mainly reflected lost richness.

Peripheral blood genomic DNA, not sorted cells or RNA, was the template. Rearranged V-D-J TRB sequences were amplified with a mixed TRB-A/B primer pool. TCRdb used MiXCR to reprocess the multiplex PCR reads, holding one entry per CDR3 protein. The sample includes over 1,500 distinct CDR3 sequences, less than 25% of them seen just once. Comments on this clonotype: What it binds is unknown. A read error may explain this, as a much larger clone is one base away.

Per the germline V gene, CDR1 is MNHEY and CDR2 is SMNVEV (reference sequence). The CDR3 covers 16 residues. The germline V and J ends were trimmed by 2 bases and 4 bases, with 12 bases remaining between them. Sample: blood. This clonotype originated in a human donor with a blood cancer. J is TRBJ1-6 and V is TRBV27, with no clear D. Here the CDR3 reads CASSLSSAAYNSPLHF. CDR3 DNA sequence: TGTGCCAGCAGTTTAAGTTCGGCCGCTTATAATTCACCCCTCCACTTT.